This is a list of T cell receptor beta chains from one sample in a study of response to subunit inactivated influenza vaccine. TCRdb used MiXCR to reprocess the RT-PCR reads, holding one entry per CDR3 protein. The sample shows some 190,000 distinct CDR3 sequences, about 15% of them seen only once. Sequenced material: CD8+ T cells sorted from PBMCs, taken 4 to 6 days after vaccination. All receptors derive from a man between 50 and 59 years old who received an inactivated influenza vaccine. Each CDR3 is given with its conserved first and last residue. A D gene is named only where the DNA matches it firmly. Some rows have no size entry. The others give once, few or many, or a class for an expanded clone.

few,TRBV4-3,TRBJ2-1,.,CASSQDPPPLANEQFF,TGCGCCAGCAGCCAAGATCCCCCCCCCCTGGCCAATGAGCAGTTCTTC
.,TRBV27,TRBJ1-5,.,CASREGQFTNQPQHF,TGTGCCAGCCGGGAAGGACAGTTTACTAATCAGCCCCAGCATTTT
few,TRBV7-8,TRBJ2-7,.,CASSGRLGATYEQYF,TGTGCCAGCAGCGGAAGACTAGGGGCTACCTACGAGCAGTACTTC
few,TRBV7-9,TRBJ2-2,.,CASSLGLVSRNTGELFF,TGTGCCAGCAGCTTAGGCTTGGTCTCACGAAACACCGGGGAGCTGTTTTTT
.,TRBV7-9,TRBJ2-7,TRBD1,CASSLVITGDGEQYF,TGTGCCAGCAGCTTAGTTATCACAGGGGATGGGGAGCAGTACTTC
few,TRBV29-1,TRBJ2-2,.,CSVVVNTGELFF,TGCAGCGTTGTAGTGAACACCGGGGAGCTGTTTTTT
.,TRBV6-2/TRBV6-3,TRBJ2-6,.,CASSLGDSGANVLTF,TGTGCCAGCAGCCTAGGGGACTCTGGGGCCAACGTCCTGACTTTC
many,TRBV5-5,TRBJ2-7,TRBD2,CASSLPAGVAGYEQYF,TGTGCCAGCAGCTTGCCCGCCGGAGTAGCGGGGTATGAGCAGTACTTC
few,TRBV14,TRBJ1-3,.,CASRYGNTIYF,TGTGCCAGCAGATACGGAAACACCATATATTTT
few,TRBV15,TRBJ2-5,.,CATSRKDSIQETQYF,TGTGCCACCAGCAGAAAGGACAGCATCCAAGAGACCCAGTACTTC
few,TRBV7-9,TRBJ2-4,.,CASSLAGGWNIQYF,TGTGCCAGCAGCTTAGCCGGGGGCTGGAACATTCAGTACTTC
.,TRBV28,TRBJ2-5,TRBD2,CASSLSTSGTSQETQYF,TGTGCCAGCAGTTTATCCACTAGCGGGACTTCCCAAGAGACCCAGTACTTC